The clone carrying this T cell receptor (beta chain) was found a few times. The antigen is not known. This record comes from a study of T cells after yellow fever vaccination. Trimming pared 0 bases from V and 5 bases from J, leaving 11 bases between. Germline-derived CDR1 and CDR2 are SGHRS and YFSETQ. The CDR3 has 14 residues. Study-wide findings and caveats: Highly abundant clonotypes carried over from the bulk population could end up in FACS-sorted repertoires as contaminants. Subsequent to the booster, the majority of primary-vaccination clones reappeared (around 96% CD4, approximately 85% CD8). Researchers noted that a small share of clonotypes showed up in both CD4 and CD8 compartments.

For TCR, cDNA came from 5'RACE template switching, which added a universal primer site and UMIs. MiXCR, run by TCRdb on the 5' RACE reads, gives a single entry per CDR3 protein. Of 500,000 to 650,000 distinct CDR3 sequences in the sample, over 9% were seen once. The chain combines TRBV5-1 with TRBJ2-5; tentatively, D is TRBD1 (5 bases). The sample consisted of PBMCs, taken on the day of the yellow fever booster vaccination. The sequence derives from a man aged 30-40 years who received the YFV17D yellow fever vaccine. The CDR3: CASSLEGRRETQYF. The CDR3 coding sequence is TGCGCCAGCAGCTTGGAGGGGCGTCGGGAGACCCAGTACTTC.